These 30 T cell receptor beta chains originate from one sample sequenced in a study of cytomegalovirus exposure and HLA in healthy donors. Repertoires were generated with immunoSEQ multiplex PCR, while TCRdb's copy carries only in-frame clones and drops some. The sample shows some 130,000 clones, approximately 80% of them seen only once. The sequencing input was PBMCs. All receptors derive from a man aged 30 to 39 in good health and CMV-seropositive.

The chain combines TRBV7-2 with TRBJ1-5, with TRBD1 matching over 9 bases. Germline values: CDR1 SGHTA, CDR2 FQGNSA. The junction had 5 bases not matched to a gene; V was cut back by 5 bases and J by 6 bases. The CDR3 runs to 14 residues. The CDR3 nucleotides read TGTGCCAGCAGCCAGGGACAGGGAATTCAGCCCCAGCATTTT. As protein: CASSQGQGIQPQHF.

This clone was picked up many times. This chain connects TRBV5-1 to TRBJ1-6, with D possibly being TRBD1 (5 bases). CDR3 length: 14 residues. Germline-derived CDR1 and CDR2 are SGHRS and YFSETQ. Trimming shortened V by 3 bases and J by 8 bases, and 12 bases separated the two germline ends. Written as DNA, the CDR3 is TGCGCCAGCAGCTCGGCAGGGTTGGATTCACCCCTCCACTTT. Protein product: CASSSAGLDSPLHF.

This chain joins TRBV2 and TRBJ2-3; 11 nucleotides agree with TRBD2. CDR3 length equals 14 residues. The germline gives CDR1 SNHLY, CDR2 FYNNEI. Losses at the gene ends were 8 bases for V and 4 bases for J; bases not matched to a gene: 5. The CDR3 loop reads CASSLAGVADTQYF. In DNA, the CDR3 is TGTGCCAGCTCACTAGCGGGAGTCGCAGATACGCAGTATTTT.

The chain joins TRBV27 to TRBJ2-1; 14 nucleotides match TRBD2. V shed 5 bases, J shed 12 bases, and the junction held 12 bases outside the gene matches. Germline CDR1 reads MNHEY; CDR2 reads SMNVEV (reference sequence). CDR3 length: 16 amino acids. The CDR3 spells CASSPRLAGGLNRQFF. In nucleotides, the CDR3 is TGTGCCAGCAGTCCCCGACTAGCGGGAGGGCTAAATCGGCAGTTCTTC.

The rearrangement joins TRBV11-3 to TRBJ2-1; D may be TRBD1 (6 bases). This CDR3 contains 11 residues. V lost 4 bases to trimming and J lost 8 bases, with 6 bases between them. From germline, CDR1 is SGHNT and CDR2 YENEEA. CDR3 in DNA: TGTGCCAGCAGCTGGGGGCATGAGCAGTTCTTC. This codes for CASSWGHEQFF.

CDR3 DNA: TGTGCCAGCAGCTTACAGACCAACAGGCGGAGAGGCAATGAGCAGTTCTTC. It specifies CASSLQTNRRRGNEQFF. This chain joins TRBV7-2 and TRBJ2-1, with D tentatively TRBD1 (5 bases). CDR1 and CDR2 (germline): SGHTA, FQGNSA. The V and J ends lost 2 bases and 6 bases respectively, with 20 bases between them. The CDR3 totals 17 residues.

This chain uses TRBV5-1 with TRBJ2-7, with D possibly being TRBD1 (6 bases). The germline gives CDR1 SGHRS, CDR2 YFSETQ. The V end was cut by 0 bases, the J end by 2 bases, with 18 bases between. This CDR3 is built from 17 residues. CDR3 sequence reads: CASSLEPRGQLTYEQYF. The DNA of the CDR3 is TGCGCCAGCAGCTTGGAGCCCAGGGGCCAGCTGACCTACGAGCAGTACTTC.

V and J are TRBV5-7 and TRBJ2-5; maybe TRBD2 (5 bases). TRBV5-7 qualifies as an ORF whose function is uncertain. V lost 0 bases to trimming and J lost 5 bases, with 14 bases between them. CDR3 length: 15 amino acids. CDR3 nucleotide sequence: TGTGCCAGCAGCTTGGAGGTTAGCGCAGCGGAGACCCAGTACTTC. It codes for CASSLEVSAAETQYF.

CDR3 in amino acids: CASSPGGFLRETQYF. The CDR3 DNA reads as TGTGCCAGCAGCCCGGGAGGATTCTTACGGGAGACCCAGTACTTC. This rearrangement joins TRBV5-6 to TRBJ2-5; 7 bases align to TRBD2. J gave up 5 bases and V 4 bases, and 11 bases lay outside the gene matches. The CDR3 has 15 residues. Germline-derived CDR1 and CDR2 are SGHDT and YYEEEE.

V is TRBV18 and J is TRBJ2-3; 11 bases agree with TRBD2. This CDR3 is 14 amino acids long. The junction had 5 bases not matched to a gene; V was cut back by 3 bases and J by 9 bases. From germline, CDR1 is KGHSH and CDR2 LQKENI. The CDR3 sequence: CASSPTGTSGTQYF. CDR3 nucleotide sequence: TGTGCCAGCTCACCCACGGGGACTAGCGGAACGCAGTATTTT.

This chain joins TRBV7-6 and TRBJ2-5; tentative D call: TRBD1 (5 bases). Germline V lookup: CDR1 SGHVS, CDR2 FNYEAQ. With 2 bases removed from V and 2 bases from J, the gap between germline ends came to 12 bases. The CDR3 extends over 15 amino acids. CDR3 nucleotide sequence: TGTGCCAGCAGCTTAAGGGCAGGGCGTCAAGAGACCCAGTACTTC. This translates into CASSLRAGRQETQYF.

This chain links TRBV7-2 with TRBJ2-7, with TRBD2 identical over 10 bases. Germline V CDR1 and CDR2: SGHTA, FQGNSA. The CDR3 is 14 amino acids. V was pared by 3 bases and J by 2 bases, with 1 base of the junction left unmatched. The CDR3, as DNA: TGTGCCAGCAGCTTTACTAGCGGGGCCTACGAGCAGTACTTC. Encoded protein: CASSFTSGAYEQYF.

The V call is TRBV5-4, the J call TRBJ2-1; 10 bases fit TRBD2. Germline CDR1 SGHNT, CDR2 YYREEE (reference sequence). The CDR3 is 14 residues long. Trimming cost V 3 bases and J 6 bases; bases outside gene matches: 3. CDR3 sequence (DNA): TGTGCCAGCAGCTCTAGCGGGAGTCGCAATGAGCAGTTCTTC. As protein: CASSSSGSRNEQFF.

J is TRBJ1-1 and V is TRBV6-5, with D maybe TRBD1 (5 bases). V lost 4 bases, J lost 1 base, and 13 bases lay in between. Germline V gene sequence: CDR1 MNHEY, CDR2 SVGAGI. The length of the CDR3 is 15 residues. CDR3 DNA sequence: TGTGCCAGCAGTTTAAGGGAGGGGACGAACACTGAAGCTTTCTTT. It translates to CASSLREGTNTEAFF.

V and J are TRBV30 and TRBJ2-1; no clear D gene. V dropped 4 bases and J dropped 0 bases, with 10 bases sitting between them. The CDR3 has 14 amino acids. Per germline, CDR1 GTSNPN and CDR2 SVGIG (reference sequence). In DNA, the CDR3 is TGTGCCTGGACCAGTCAGGCCTCCTACAATGAGCAGTTCTTC. It is translated as CAWTSQASYNEQFF.

The chain has TRBV7-3 and TRBJ2-2; D is possibly TRBD1 (5 bases). This CDR3 is 15 amino acids long. Between the trimmed V and J ends, which lost 5 bases and 4 bases, there was a span of 14 bases. In germline, CDR1 is SGHTA, CDR2 FQGTGA. CDR3: CASSPQGLPTGELFF. The DNA for the CDR3 is TGTGCCAGCAGCCCCCAGGGCCTCCCCACCGGGGAGCTGTTTTTT. The variable domain in full, with the rest retrieved from reference TRBV7-3 and TRBJ2-2, is GAGVSQTPSNKVTEKGKYVELRCDPISGHTALYWYRQSLGQGPEFLIYFQGTGAADDSGLPNDRFFAVRPEGSVSTLKIQRTERGDSAVYLCASSPQGLPTGELFFGEGSRLTVL.

V is TRBV19 and J is TRBJ1-2, with TRBD1 as a possible D gene (5 bases). The V gene's germline CDR1 is LNHDA and CDR2 SQIVND (reference sequence). The V end was cut by 5 bases, the J end by 1 base, with 8 bases between. The CDR3 sequence is 13 residues long. CDR3 DNA sequence: TGTGCCAGTAGTTTGGGACTTAACTATGGCTACACCTTC. Translation gives CASSLGLNYGYTF.

J is TRBJ2-4 and V is TRBV9; 11 bases match TRBD2. CDR1 is SGDLS and CDR2 is YYNGEE in the germline V gene. V lost 2 bases, J lost 8 bases, and 9 bases stayed unmatched. CDR3 length: 16 amino acids. The CDR3 protein is CASSVTSGGAGDIQYF. The CDR3 nucleotides are TGTGCCAGCAGCGTTACTAGCGGGGGCGCGGGGGACATTCAGTACTTC.

The rearrangement joins TRBV4-2 to TRBJ2-5; 14 bases map to TRBD2. V gave up 4 bases and J gave up 5 bases; unmatched junction bases: 21. Germline V lookup: CDR1 LGHNA, CDR2 YNFKEQ. The length of the CDR3 is 21 residues. Written as DNA, the CDR3 is TGTGCCAGCAGCCCCGGGACTAGCGGGAGTTGGGGTAACATGTTTTGGGAGACCCAGTACTTC. It translates to CASSPGTSGSWGNMFWETQYF.

V usage is TRBV18 and J usage is TRBJ1-2, with 8 positions matching TRBD1. From germline, CDR1 is KGHSH and CDR2 LQKENI. V shed 3 bases and J 4 bases; nucleotides not matched to a gene: 4. CDR3 length: 14 residues. CDR3 sequence (DNA): TGTGCCAGCTCACCGGGACAGGACGGCTATGGCTACACCTTC. It is translated as CASSPGQDGYGYTF.

The genes are TRBV30 and TRBJ1-2; D gene ambiguous. CDR1 is GTSNPN, CDR2 SVGIG, per germline (reference sequence). Between the trimmed V and J ends, which lost 0 bases and 7 bases, there was a span of 6 bases. CDR3 length equals 11 residues. DNA for the CDR3: TGTGCCTGGAGTGTCGGGGTTGGCTACACCTTC. Amino acid sequence: CAWSVGVGYTF.

As regards this clone: Other DNA sequences of this sample code for an identical CDR3. V is TRBV2 and J is TRBJ1-1; 9 bases fit TRBD1. The junction had 4 bases not matched to a gene; V was cut back by 6 bases and J by 5 bases. The CDR3 runs 13 residues. Germline V lookup: CDR1 SNHLY, CDR2 FYNNEI. The chain's CDR3 is CASSRQGETEAFF. The CDR3 nucleotides read TGTGCCAGCAGCAGACAGGGGGAGACTGAAGCTTTCTTT. Together with reference TRBV2 and TRBJ1-1, the CDR3 gives the full variable domain: EPEVTQTPSHQVTQMGQEVILRCVPISNHLYFYWYRQILGQKVEFLVSFYNNEISEKSEIFDDQFSVERPDGSNFTLKIRSTKLEDSAMYFCASSRQGETEAFFGQGTRLTVV.

This clone has only one observation. CDR3 in DNA: TGTGCCAGCAGCTCGGGACAGGGGGGAAAGACCCAGTACTTC. It is translated as CASSSGQGGKTQYF. This chain links TRBV7-2 with TRBJ2-5, with 11 bases fitting TRBD1. V gave up 4 bases and J gave up 6 bases; unmatched junction bases: 4. CDR3 length: 14 amino acids. Germline loops: CDR1 SGHTA, CDR2 FQGNSA.

The chain is built from TRBV19 and TRBJ2-7; the match to TRBD2 covers 11 bases. CDR1 LNHDA and CDR2 SQIVND come from the germline V gene (reference sequence). V trimming: 3 bases; J trimming: 5 bases; junction bases outside the gene matches: 12. CDR3 length: 17 amino acids. This CDR3 reads CASSIIRASGRSNEQYF. The CDR3, as DNA: TGTGCCAGTAGTATTATTCGGGCTAGCGGGAGGTCTAACGAGCAGTACTTC.

The chain joins TRBV10-2 to TRBJ2-7; possible D gene TRBD1, 5 bases. CDR3 length: 12 amino acids. V was pared by 4 bases and J by 7 bases, with 11 bases between. The germline CDR1 and CDR2 sequences are WSHSY and SAAADI. CDR3 bases: TGCGCCAGCAGTGCCAGGGCCTTGGAGCAGTACTTC. It is translated as CASSARALEQYF.

This rearrangement joins TRBV11-1 to TRBJ2-1, with 8 bases aligning to TRBD1. This CDR3 comprises 16 residues. V lost 2 bases to trimming and J lost 5 bases; unmatched junction nucleotides: 8. Germline V gives CDR1 SGHAT, CDR2 FQDESV (reference sequence). CDR3 in DNA: TGTGCCAGCAGCTTACGAGGCAGGGGGCCCGACAATGAGCAGTTCTTC. This gives the protein CASSLRGRGPDNEQFF.

The chain recombines TRBV18 with TRBJ1-1; maybe TRBD1 (6 bases). The CDR3 is 16 amino acids. Germline V gene sequence: CDR1 KGHSH, CDR2 LQKENI. V was cut by 3 bases and J by 0 bases, with 14 bases left in between. Here the CDR3 reads CASSPPGHPMNTEAFF. Here the CDR3 DNA reads TGTGCCAGCTCACCCCCGGGACACCCAATGAACACTGAAGCTTTCTTT.

The chain recombines TRBV11-2 with TRBJ2-7; D may be TRBD1 (7 bases). CDR3 length: 14 amino acids. CDR1 SGHAT and CDR2 FQNNGV come from the germline V gene. Trimming shortened V by 4 bases and J by 3 bases, and 13 bases separated the two germline ends. The CDR3 loop reads CASSSGQDYYEQYF. DNA of the CDR3: TGTGCCAGCAGCTCCGGACAGGACTACTACGAGCAGTACTTC.

The chain links TRBV5-1 to TRBJ2-1; D gene uncertain. Trimming removed 4 bases from V and 10 bases from J, with 21 bases in between. The CDR3 covers 15 residues. Germline V lookup: CDR1 SGHRS, CDR2 YFSETQ. The CDR3: CASSPSVGLLIEQFF. CDR3 DNA sequence: TGCGCCAGCAGCCCCTCGGTGGGCTTACTTATAGAGCAGTTCTTC. Based on the CDR3 plus reference TRBV5-1 and TRBJ2-1, the full variable domain is KAGVTQTPRYLIKTRGQQVTLSCSPISGHRSVSWYQQTPGQGLQFLFEYFSETQRNKGNFPGRFSGRQFSNSRSEMNVSTLELGDSALYLCASSPSVGLLIEQFFGPGTRLTVL.

The V and J genes are TRBV6-5 and TRBJ1-6; D gene unclear. Germline-derived CDR1 and CDR2 are MNHEY and SVGAGI. This CDR3 region has 15 residues. The germline V and J ends were trimmed by 0 bases and 7 bases, with 10 bases remaining between them. CDR3 coding DNA: TGTGCCAGCAGTTACTCGGGTCAGGCGAATTCACCCCTCCACTTT. Translated: CASSYSGQANSPLHF.